This T cell receptor (beta chain) derives from a study of blood T cell repertoires in COVID-19. V lost 4 bases to trimming and J lost 1 base, with 17 bases between them. This CDR3 is built from 16 residues. Germline CDR1 is SGHRS and CDR2 is YFSETQ. Repertoires were generated with immunoSEQ multiplex PCR, while TCRdb's copy carries only in-frame clones and drops some. Of about 330,000 clones listed, approximately 87% are singletons. The sample taken for sequencing was PBMCs or T cells enriched from blood (not recorded which). The chain recombines TRBV5-1 with TRBJ1-2; the D gene is possibly TRBD1 (5 bases). The TCR sequence derives from a woman aged 25-40 years who had recovered from COVID-19. The CDR3 here is CASSQLSGALNYGYTF. DNA for the CDR3: TGCGCCAGCAGCCAGTTATCTGGGGCGCTTAACTATGGCTACACCTTC.